The sequence of this T cell receptor beta chain was determined in a study of vaccination and CD4 T cells after COVID-19 (dated by TCRdb to 2022 to 2024). Study-wide context: SARS-CoV-2 positivity had been established in the convalescent patients by nasal swab PCR, and mild disease was recorded in roughly ten of these patients and severe disease in one. Six males and four females were included in the convalescent cohort, with two Hispanic individuals, seven Caucasians, two Asians and one multiracial person represented. Participants got two doses of the Pfizer-BioNTech BNT162b2 vaccine (n=8) or two doses of the Moderna mRNA-1273 vaccine (n=2). Post-COVID blood samples from convalescent patients were collected a median of approximately 100 days after diagnosis, with a range of roughly 30 to 170 days. Post-vaccine blood samples were obtained a median of about 70 days after the second vaccine dose, with a range of about 14 to 241 days. Culture stimuli were overlapping spike peptide pools from SARS-CoV-2 and from the common cold coronaviruses HCoV-NL63, HCoV-OC43 and HCoV-229E. Control cultures used a CEFX viral epitope pool as positive control, an HIV-1 Nef peptide pool as negative control, or no peptide. In under twelve COVID-19 convalescent patients and a handful of infection-naive healthy vaccine recipients, researchers compared the spike-specific CD4+ TCR repertoire from before mRNA vaccination with the repertoire from after. What the research found in general, with its limitations: Among the post-vaccine SARS-CoV-2-reactive clones in convalescent patients, a median approximately 90% showed up only after vaccination, which suggests vaccine-specific priming. Of the vaccine-specific clones in convalescent patients, 304 of 307, or nearly all, reacted only to SARS-CoV-2 spike and did not cross-react with common cold coronaviruses. The median count of SARS-CoV-2-reactive clonotypes went up from 20 to 25 after infection to 38 after vaccination, although the change was not significant. The number of convalescent patients in the study was relatively small, and the study did not examine early timepoints following natural infection.

The junction shows trimming of 5 bases on V and 4 bases on J, plus 15 bases between the germline ends. The CDR3 sequence holds 15 residues, the cysteine and phenylalanine included. CDR3 DNA is the only sequence kept; it has 45 bases, read in frame from the first base. According to the germline V gene, CDR1 reads MDHEN and CDR2 reads SYDVKM. Explained via the paper, the treatment or condition label denotes: approximately 9-day PBMC culture with coronavirus spike peptide pools or control peptides (ViraFEST assay). The study used the ViraFEST assay, which expanded antigen-specific T cells with peptide pools and then identified expanded clonotypes by TCR sequencing. The positive SARS-CoV-2 PCR tests of the convalescent patients were dated from March to December 2020, before the Alpha, Beta and Delta variants emerged in the United States. Each well held two million PBMCs cultured with roughly 10 ug/ml peptide pools in IMDM containing approximately 4.8% human AB serum and 9.5 to 10 IU/ml IL-2. Half of the culture medium was replaced with fresh IL-2-containing medium on days 3 and 7. After around 10 days of culture, CD4+ T cells were isolated by negative selection with the EasySep CD4+ T cell isolation kit. PBMCs were separated from whole blood using Ficoll-Paque Plus gradient centrifugation and then either used fresh or cryopreserved at -140C. Each culture condition was generally run in triplicate wells.

Libraries were prepared through PCR. DNA from cultured CD4+ T cells underwent TCR sequencing with the Oncomine TCR Beta short-read assay at the Johns Hopkins FTIC core. The QIAamp micro DNA kit was used to extract genomic DNA from the cultured CD4+ T cells. Oncomine TCR Beta libraries from cultured CD4+ T cells were pooled using unique dual indexes and sequenced on an Illumina iSeq 100. The source study handled its data this way. Non-productive sequences were filtered out, and CDR3s that did not start with C, did not end with F or W, or were shorter than 7 amino acids were discarded. The MANAFEST web application was used to identify antigen-specific clonotypes by comparing peptide-stimulated wells against reference wells and other culture wells. Positive clones required FDR below 0.05, an odds ratio above 5, and productive frequency above 0.1% in at least two of three replicate wells. Clonotypes that were significantly expanded in both SARS-CoV-2 spike wells and at least one common cold coronavirus spike condition were defined as cross-reactive. Levenshtein distances (stringdist) and unrooted phylogenetic trees (ape) in R version 3.6.1 were used to assess CDR3 homology. TCRdb trimmed the raw reads at Q25, called clones with MiXCR and kept productive beta chains. Records with the same CDR3 protein are collapsed into one entry carrying the most frequent genes and DNA. TCRdb, rather than the study authors, made the V and J calls. This sample comprises over 15,000 distinct CDR3 sequences, approximately 73% of them detected only once. The ten top clones hold approximately 11% of the sample.

Regarding this clonotype: Its antigen is unknown. Per-base qualities were not stored, and no clone one base away is much larger.

The source material was CD4+ T cells from blood, cultured in vitro. This TCR came from a human donor who had recovered from COVID-19. The sequence links TRBV28 to TRBJ1-5; no D segment can be confidently identified. The CDR3 region reads CASSPAAEVNQPQHF. The nucleotide sequence reads as follows: TGTGCCAGCAGTCCCGCCGCGGAGGTTAATCAGCCCCAGCATTTT.